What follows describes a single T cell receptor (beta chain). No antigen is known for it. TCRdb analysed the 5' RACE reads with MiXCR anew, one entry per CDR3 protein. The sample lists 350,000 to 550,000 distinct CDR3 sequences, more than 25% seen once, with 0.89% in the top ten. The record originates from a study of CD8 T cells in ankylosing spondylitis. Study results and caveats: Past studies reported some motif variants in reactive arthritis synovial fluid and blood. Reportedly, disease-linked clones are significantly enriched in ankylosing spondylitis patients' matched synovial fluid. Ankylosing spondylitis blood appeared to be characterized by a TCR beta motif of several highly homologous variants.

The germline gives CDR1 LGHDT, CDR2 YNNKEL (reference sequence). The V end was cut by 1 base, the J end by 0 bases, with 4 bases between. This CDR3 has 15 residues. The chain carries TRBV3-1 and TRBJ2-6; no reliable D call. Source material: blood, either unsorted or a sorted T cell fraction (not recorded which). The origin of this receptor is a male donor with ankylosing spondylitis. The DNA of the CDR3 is TGTGCCAGCAGCCAAGGTGTCTCTGGGGCCAACGTCCTGACTTTC. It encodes CASSQGVSGANVLTF.